This note documents a single T cell receptor beta chain sequence. An end of the junction does not agree with germline; a read error may underlie this. Method: immunoSEQ multiplex PCR; TCRdb's copy keeps in-frame clones and lacks some. The data hold approximately 190,000 clones, with almost 95% observed a single time. The CDR3 loop spans 14 amino acids. Germline CDR1 is MNHEY and CDR2 is SVGAGI. These data are taken from a study of T cell responses to AZD1222 COVID-19 vaccine. This TCR was recovered from an adult in good health. The sequencing here drew on peripheral blood, taken on day 0 of AZD1222 vaccination. V gene TRBV6-5 combines with J gene TRBJ2-1, with D possibly TRBD2 on 6 matching bases. The CDR3 sequence: CASSLGGSFNEQFF. For the CDR3, the DNA is TGTGCCAGCAGTCTGGGGGGATCCTTCAATGAGCAGTTCTTC.